Shown below are 28 T cell receptor beta chains from a single sample sequenced in a study of T-cell memory formation after mild COVID-19 (dated by TCRdb to the early 2020s). The library was prepared using 5' RACE. Instrument on record: Illumina NovaSeq 6000. TCRdb cleaned the public reads at Q25 with fastp, built clones with MiXCR and kept in-frame beta chains. Each entry merges the rows of one CDR3 protein and shows their most common DNA and genes. In this sample the table shows about 560,000 distinct CDR3 sequences, 15% to 20% of which occur a single time. Of the sample, around 7.8% falls within the top ten clones. The sequenced sample was PBMCs or a T cell subset sorted from them (not recorded which). The receptors here all came from an adult woman who had mild COVID-19 (a few samples of this study predate the infection). The sample titles of this study are shuffled in the database, so cell type and time point are left out; the donor was told from shared clones.

This clonotype came up a few times. V usage is TRBV12-3 or TRBV12-4 and J usage is TRBJ1-4; TRBD1 might be the D (5 bases). This CDR3 comprises 13 residues. V was shortened by 9 bases and J by 2 bases, with 10 bases between the two germline ends. In DNA form, the CDR3 reads TGTGCCAGTAGAGGGGTCACTAATGAAAAACTGTTTTTT. Translating gives CASRGVTNEKLFF.

This clonotype occurred a few times. The V and J genes are TRBV12-3 or TRBV12-4 and TRBJ1-5; TRBD1 matches at 8 bases. The V segment lost 3 bases and the J segment 5 bases; nucleotides outside the gene matches: 9. The CDR3 has 16 amino acids. The CDR3 spells CASSFRGTGGYQPQHF. CDR3 DNA sequence: TGTGCCAGCAGTTTTCGGGGGACAGGAGGTTATCAGCCCCAGCATTTT.

This clonotype has only a few counts. V gene TRBV5-1 combines with J gene TRBJ2-7, with D possibly being TRBD1 or TRBD2 (5 bases each). In germline, CDR1 is SGHRS, CDR2 YFSETQ. The germline V and J ends were trimmed by 2 bases and 2 bases, with 14 bases remaining between them. The CDR3 is 15 residues long. The CDR3 coding sequence is TGCGCCAGCAGCTTTCAACTAGTGGGGCCCTACGAGCAGTACTTC. This gives the protein CASSFQLVGPYEQYF.

The chain has TRBV4-2 and TRBJ2-3; D call uncertain. CDR3 length: 13 amino acids. With 4 bases removed from V and 1 base from J, the gap between germline ends came to 6 bases. Per germline, CDR1 LGHNA and CDR2 YNFKEQ. DNA for the CDR3: TGTGCCAGCAGCCCGACCCGCACAGATACGCAGTATTTT. It codes for CASSPTRTDTQYF.

This clonotype showed up many times. This chain joins TRBV4-1 and TRBJ1-6; weak D call: TRBD1 (6 bases). V shed 2 bases and J shed 5 bases, with 16 bases lying between them. In germline, CDR1 is MGHRA, CDR2 YSYEKL. This CDR3 is built from 17 residues. CDR3 amino acids: CASSQNARGSNNSPLHF. CDR3 in DNA: TGCGCCAGCAGCCAAAATGCAAGGGGGTCTAATAATTCACCCCTCCACTTT.

This clonotype was picked up a small number of times. The chain links TRBV6-5 to TRBJ1-1, with D maybe TRBD1 (5 bases). Germline V gene data show CDR1 as MNHEY and CDR2 as SVGAGI. The CDR3 has 15 amino acids. V lost 3 bases to trimming and J lost 5 bases, with 16 bases between them. CDR3 in amino acids: CASSYSFGEGTEAFF. The CDR3 region has the DNA TGTGCCAGCAGTTATTCGTTCGGGGAGGGGACTGAAGCTTTCTTT.

V usage is TRBV9 and J usage is TRBJ2-1, with a tentative D call TRBD1 (5 bases). V lost 4 bases and J 2 bases, leaving 10 bases between the germline ends. The CDR3 runs 14 residues. CDR1 is SGDLS, CDR2 YYNGEE, per germline. The chain's CDR3 is CASSRETAYNEQFF. The CDR3 nucleotides are TGTGCCAGCAGCCGAGAGACAGCCTACAATGAGCAGTTCTTC.

This clonotype was seen only a few times. The DNA for the CDR3 is TGTGCCAGCAGTTTATCGGAGACCGTATACAATGAGCAGTTCTTC. It yields the protein CASSLSETVYNEQFF. The chain carries TRBV27 and TRBJ2-1; D not certain. The CDR3 consists of 15 residues. In germline, CDR1 is MNHEY, CDR2 SMNVEV (reference sequence). The V end was cut by 0 bases, the J end by 4 bases, with 10 bases between.

The rearrangement joins TRBV5-6 to TRBJ2-7; D is undetermined. Germline lookup yields CDR1 SGHDT and CDR2 YYEEEE. The CDR3 is made up of 13 amino acids. The V end was cut by 0 bases, the J end by 4 bases, with 8 bases between. CDR3 sequence (DNA): TGTGCCAGCAGCTTGGGGGCGGTATACGAGCAGTACTTC. Its translation is CASSLGAVYEQYF.

This clonotype showed up many times. The chain combines TRBV4-2 with TRBJ2-5; unclear D gene. Trimming removed 0 bases at V and 3 bases at J, with 8 bases between. The CDR3 covers 14 residues. In germline, CDR1 is LGHNA, CDR2 YNFKEQ. The CDR3 loop reads CASSQEPREETQYF. The CDR3 DNA is TGTGCCAGCAGCCAAGAACCCCGGGAAGAGACCCAGTACTTC.

V and J are TRBV20-1 and TRBJ2-7; D gene uncertain. Germline V gene data show CDR1 as DFQATT and CDR2 as SNEGSKA (reference sequence). This CDR3 is 16 amino acids long. V lost 3 bases, J lost 2 bases, and 20 bases lay in between. The CDR3 DNA reads as TGCAGTGCTAGTTGGTCCCCGGCAGGCGCGACCTACGAGCAGTACTTC. This gives the protein CSASWSPAGATYEQYF.

A few counts support this clonotype. The V and J genes are TRBV5-6 and TRBJ2-1; 7 bases are shared with TRBD1. V dropped 0 bases and J dropped 10; count of bases not matched to a gene: 7. Germline V gene data show CDR1 as SGHDT and CDR2 as YYEEEE. CDR3 length equals 14 residues. CDR3 sequence: CASSLGQGEYEQFF. Here the CDR3 DNA reads TGTGCCAGCAGCTTGGGACAGGGAGAGTACGAGCAGTTCTTC.

This clonotype was observed many times. The V and J genes are TRBV5-6 and TRBJ2-5, with 7 bases that match TRBD2. The CDR3 is made up of 15 amino acids. Trimming took 1 base from V and 2 from J; bases not matched to a gene: 5. Germline values: CDR1 SGHDT, CDR2 YYEEEE. The CDR3 DNA reads TGTGCCAGCAGCTTGACCGGGACTATACAAGAGACCCAGTACTTC. This translates into CASSLTGTIQETQYF.

This clonotype has just a few counts. This chain uses TRBV27 with TRBJ2-6; D not resolved. The germline CDR1 and CDR2 sequences are MNHEY and SMNVEV (reference sequence). The CDR3 has 17 amino acids. Trimming cost V 0 bases and J 0 bases, with 9 bases left between them. CDR3 coding DNA: TGTGCCAGCAGTTTATCATTTAGTCCCTCTGGGGCCAACGTCCTGACTTTC. Translated: CASSLSFSPSGANVLTF.

In this sample, this clonotype turned up a few times. The chain is built from TRBV7-9 and TRBJ2-2; D is possibly TRBD2 (6 bases). The V and J ends lost 5 bases and 5 bases respectively, with 12 bases between them. The CDR3 contains 14 residues. Germline V gene lookup returns CDR1 SEHNR and CDR2 FQNEAQ (reference sequence). CDR3: CASSTGLSTGELFF. Written as DNA, the CDR3 is TGTGCCAGCAGCACGGGACTTAGTACCGGGGAGCTGTTTTTT.

The genes are TRBV20-1 and TRBJ1-6; no clear D gene. Germline assignment: CDR1 DFQATT and CDR2 SNEGSKA (reference sequence). This CDR3 comprises 13 residues. Trimming removed 0 bases at V and 9 bases at J, with 9 bases between. The DNA for the CDR3 is TGCAGTGCTAGAGATGCCCGCTTTTCACCCCTCCACTTT. Amino acid sequence: CSARDARFSPLHF.

J is TRBJ2-1 and V is TRBV7-9; 7 nucleotides line up with TRBD2. Germline CDR1 and CDR2: SEHNR and FQNEAQ (reference sequence). V trimming: 5 bases; J trimming: 4 bases; junction bases outside the gene matches: 8. The CDR3 extends over 15 amino acids. Here the CDR3 reads CASSKTGGGYNEQFF. The CDR3 region has the DNA TGTGCCAGCAGCAAAACTGGCGGGGGATACAATGAGCAGTTCTTC.

The chain carries TRBV4-3 and TRBJ2-7, with TRBD2 identical over 7 bases. CDR3 size: 16 residues. CDR1 and CDR2 (germline): LGHNA, YSLEER. J was trimmed by 0 bases and V by 0 bases; bases with no gene match: 5. This CDR3 reads CASSQDMRTSSYEQYF. The DNA of the CDR3 is TGCGCCAGCAGCCAAGACATGAGGACTAGCTCCTACGAGCAGTACTTC.

The table lists this clonotype with a few counts. This chain joins TRBV21-1 and TRBJ1-1. TRBV21-1 is noted as a pseudogene. CDR3 length equals 18 residues. The CDR3 reads CASSKAVSGKGGNTEAFF. As DNA, the CDR3 is TGTGCCAGCAGCAAAGCAGTGTCTGGGAAGGGAGGAAACACTGAAGCTTTCTTT.

This clonotype was recorded a few times. The rearrangement joins TRBV4-1 to TRBJ2-1; 10 nucleotides align to TRBD2. From germline, CDR1 is MGHRA and CDR2 YSYEKL. This CDR3 contains 19 residues. V was clipped by 3 bases and J by 0 bases; unmatched bases: 11. The CDR3 DNA is TGCGCCAGCAGCCACTATCCTAGCGGGGGCCCCCGCTCCTACAATGAGCAGTTCTTC. Residues: CASSHYPSGGPRSYNEQFF.

This clonotype has more than one count but fewer than ten. The chain uses TRBV6-2 or TRBV6-3 and TRBJ1-2; TRBD1 matches 10 bases. The CDR3 extends over 16 amino acids. Germline-derived CDR1 and CDR2 are MNHEY and SVGEGT. J gave up 3 bases and V 7 bases, and 11 bases lay outside the gene matches. CDR3: CASMGFRDRGDYGYTF. The DNA of the CDR3 is TGTGCCAGCATGGGATTTCGGGACAGGGGAGACTATGGCTACACCTTC.

This chain links TRBV14 with TRBJ1-6; the D is unclear. Germline values: CDR1 SGHDN, CDR2 FVKESK. The CDR3 consists of 13 residues. V was clipped by 1 base and J by 13 bases, with 11 bases between them. The CDR3 here is CASSQGRNLPLHF. The CDR3 nucleotides read TGTGCCAGCAGCCAAGGACGAAACTTGCCCCTCCACTTT.

The genes are TRBV4-1 and TRBJ1-5, with 10 bases that match TRBD1. The germline CDR1 and CDR2 sequences are MGHRA and YSYEKL. This CDR3 comprises 19 residues. The V gene end was trimmed by 1 base and the J gene end by 2 bases; junction bases not matched to a gene: 11. CDR3 DNA: TGCGCCAGCAGCCAAGTTCCACCGGGACAGGGGATAGGCAATCAGCCCCAGCATTTT. It encodes CASSQVPPGQGIGNQPQHF.

The sample holds a few counts of this clonotype. This rearrangement joins TRBV21-1 to TRBJ1-5; TRBD1 is the table's D call, not checked against the DNA. TRBV21-1 counts as a pseudogene. This CDR3 spans 15 amino acids. Here the CDR3 reads CASSKVVTGGQPQHF. In nucleotides, the CDR3 is TGTGCCAGCAGCAAAGTGGTTACAGGGGGCCAGCCCCAGCATTTT.

This clonotype was detected many times. The chain is built from TRBV20-1 and TRBJ1-5, with D possibly being TRBD1 (6 bases). V lost 6 bases and J lost 5, with 14 bases in between. The CDR3 spans 13 residues. Germline V gives CDR1 DFQATT, CDR2 SNEGSKA (reference sequence). The CDR3, as DNA: TGCAGTGCGATCGGGGGCTTCCATCAGCCCCAGCATTTT. This translates into CSAIGGFHQPQHF.

This chain links TRBV5-4 with TRBJ2-7; tentatively, D is TRBD1 or TRBD2 (5 bases each). CDR1 is SGHNT, CDR2 YYREEE, per germline (reference sequence). This CDR3 has 14 amino acids. V lost 4 bases, J lost 7 bases, and 18 bases lay in between. The CDR3 is CASSRDEGLMEQYF. As DNA, the CDR3 is TGTGCCAGCAGCCGGGACGAGGGATTGATGGAGCAGTACTTC.

This clonotype was picked up many times. The chain has TRBV7-8 and TRBJ1-2, with 8 bases aligning to TRBD1. Unmatched junction bases numbered 2, after V lost 5 bases and J lost 6 bases. The germline CDR1 and CDR2 sequences are SGHVS and FQNEAQ. The CDR3 totals 12 residues. The DNA of the CDR3 is TGTGCCAGCAGCCGGGACAGGAATGGCTACACCTTC. It encodes CASSRDRNGYTF.

This clonotype was observed at least ten times. An end of the junction does not agree with germline; a read error may underlie this. The rearrangement uses TRBV11-2 and TRBJ2-3; TRBD2 might be the D (6 bases). Germline V CDR1 and CDR2: SGHAT, FQNNGV. CDR3 length: 11 residues. For the CDR3, the DNA is TGTGCCAGCAGCTTAGCGGGGGAGGCCCATTTT. Translation: CASSLAGEAHF.